Listed here is a single T cell receptor beta chain. Its antigen is undetermined. TCRdb's table, derived via immunoSEQ multiplex PCR, lists solely in-frame clones and lacks some. The sample has approximately 110,000 clones, about 85% seen once; the top ten hold over 5%. This sample is drawn from a study of T cell responses to AZD1222 COVID-19 vaccine. Study outcomes and limitations: It was only after the peak T cell response that any repertoires were sampled.

This CDR3 has 17 amino acids. V lost 1 base and J lost 3; bases outside the gene matches: 8. Germline CDR1 is MNHNS and CDR2 is SASEGT. This receptor was obtained from an adult in good health. This sequence joins TRBV6-1 and TRBJ2-3; 9 nucleotides line up with TRBD2. Sequenced here: peripheral blood, sampled on day 0 of AZD1222 vaccination. The CDR3, as DNA: TGTGCCAGCAGTGAAGAGTTGGGCGGGGGGGCGACAGATACGCAGTATTTT. Translated, it gives CASSEELGGGATDTQYF.